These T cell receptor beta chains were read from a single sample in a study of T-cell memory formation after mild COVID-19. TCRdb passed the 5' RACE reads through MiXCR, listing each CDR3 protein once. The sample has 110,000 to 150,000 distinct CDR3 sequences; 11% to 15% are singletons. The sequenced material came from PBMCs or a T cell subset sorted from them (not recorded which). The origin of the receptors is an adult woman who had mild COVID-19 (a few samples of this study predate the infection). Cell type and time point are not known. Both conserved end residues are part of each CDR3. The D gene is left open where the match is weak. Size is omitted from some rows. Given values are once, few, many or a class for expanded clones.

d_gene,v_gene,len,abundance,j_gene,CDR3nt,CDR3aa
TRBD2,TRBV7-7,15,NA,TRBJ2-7,TGTGCTAGCAGCTTAGACGGTAGCGGGAGAGACGAGCAGTACTTC,CASSLDGSGRDEQYF
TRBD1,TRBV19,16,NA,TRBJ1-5,TGTGCCAGTAGTCCGTCGACAGGGGCCGCTAGTCAGCCCCAGCATTTT,CASSPSTGAASQPQHF
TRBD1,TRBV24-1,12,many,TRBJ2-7,TGTGCCACCAGTGGGACAGGCGTCGAGCAGTACTTC,CATSGTGVEQYF
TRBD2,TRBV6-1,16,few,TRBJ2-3,TGTGCCAGCAGTGAATTGCGGGGGGCATACACAGATACGCAGTATTTT,CASSELRGAYTDTQYF
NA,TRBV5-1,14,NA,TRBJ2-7,TGCGCCAGCAGCTTCAGGGGTAGTAGCTACGAGCAGTACTTC,CASSFRGSSYEQYF
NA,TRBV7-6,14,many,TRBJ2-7,TGTGCCAGCAGCTTAGGAGCACTCGGCTACGAGCAGTACTTC,CASSLGALGYEQYF
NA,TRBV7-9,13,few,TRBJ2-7,TGTGCAGGAGCCCCCGGACGAACCTACGAGCAGTACTTC,CAGAPGRTYEQYF
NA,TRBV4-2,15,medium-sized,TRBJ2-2,TGTGCCAGCAGCCAAGTTTACGCGAACACCGGGGAGCTGTTTTTT,CASSQVYANTGELFF
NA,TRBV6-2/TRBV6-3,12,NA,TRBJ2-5,TGTGCCAGGGGAACAACGCAAGAGACCCAGTACTTC,CARGTTQETQYF
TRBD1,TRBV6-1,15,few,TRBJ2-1,TGTGCCAGCAGTTGGGACAGGGGGCTCTACAATGAGCAGTTCTTC,CASSWDRGLYNEQFF
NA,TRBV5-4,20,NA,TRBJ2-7,TGTGCCAGCAGCTTGGCCTCAACACGTTCGACCCGGGGGGCTTTTTACGAGCAGTACTTC,CASSLASTRSTRGAFYEQYF
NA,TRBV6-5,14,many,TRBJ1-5,TGTGCCAGCAGACCTAAAACAGGGATTCAGCCCCAGCATTTT,CASRPKTGIQPQHF
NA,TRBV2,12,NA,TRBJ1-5,TGTGCCAGCAGTGCTCGGGGCCAGCCCCAGCATTTT,CASSARGQPQHF
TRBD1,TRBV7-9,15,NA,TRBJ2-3,TGTGCCAGCAGCGACTCAGGGGGCGGAACAGATACGCAGTATTTT,CASSDSGGGTDTQYF
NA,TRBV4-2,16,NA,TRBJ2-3,TGTGCCAGCAGCCAAGATGAGTGGAGCGGCACAGATACGCAGTATTTT,CASSQDEWSGTDTQYF
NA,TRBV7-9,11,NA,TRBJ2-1,TGTGCCAGCAGGCAATACAATGAGCAGTTCTTC,CASRQYNEQFF
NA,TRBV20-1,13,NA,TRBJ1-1,TGCAGTGCTTACAGGGACGCGCCCACTGAAGCTTTCTTT,CSAYRDAPTEAFF
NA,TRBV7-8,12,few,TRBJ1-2,TGTGCCAGCAGCCTGGAGGGATGTGGCTACACCTTC,CASSLEGCGYTF
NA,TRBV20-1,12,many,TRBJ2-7,TGCAGTGCTAAGGGGAACGGTTTAGAGCAGTACTTC,CSAKGNGLEQYF
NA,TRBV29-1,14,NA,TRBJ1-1,TGCAGCGCCAGATTGGGGGGGTCGAACACTGAAGCTTTCTTT,CSARLGGSNTEAFF
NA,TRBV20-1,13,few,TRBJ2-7,TGCAGTGCTAGAGGGGGACTCGACTACGAGCAGTACTTC,CSARGGLDYEQYF
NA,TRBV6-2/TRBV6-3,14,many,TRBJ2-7,TGTGCCAGCAGCCTCCGGGACGGGTCCTACGAGCAGTACTTC,CASSLRDGSYEQYF
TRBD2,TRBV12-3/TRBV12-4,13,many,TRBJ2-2,TGTGCCAGCAGCCCTAGCGGGGGGTCTGATCTGTTTTTT,CASSPSGGSDLFF
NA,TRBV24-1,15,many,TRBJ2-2,TGTGCCACCAGTGAACGGGCGGGACAGTACTCCGAGCTGTTTTTT,CATSERAGQYSELFF
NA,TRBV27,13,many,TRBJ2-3,TGTGCCAGCAGTTTATTCGGCACAGATACGCAGTATTTT,CASSLFGTDTQYF
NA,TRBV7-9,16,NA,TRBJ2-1,TGTGCCAGCAGCTTGCGGGTAGCGAGAGGAGACAATGAGCAGTTCTTC,CASSLRVARGDNEQFF
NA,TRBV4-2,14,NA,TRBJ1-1,TGTGCCAGCAGCCAAGGTGCAGGGAACACTGAAGCTTTCTTT,CASSQGAGNTEAFF
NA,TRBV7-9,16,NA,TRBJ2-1,TGTGCCAGCAGCTTAGTTACAGGGATGCCCTACAATGAGCAGTTCTTC,CASSLVTGMPYNEQFF
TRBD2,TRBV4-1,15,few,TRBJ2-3,TGCGCCAGCAGCCCGCAAGCGGGGCGGGCAGATACGCAGTATTTT,CASSPQAGRADTQYF
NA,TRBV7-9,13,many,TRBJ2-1,TGTGCCAGCAGCTTTGAGGATTACAATGAGCAGTTCTTC,CASSFEDYNEQFF
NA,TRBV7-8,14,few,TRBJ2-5,TGTGCCAGCAGCTTAGCTCGTCCCGCCGGGACCCAGTACTTC,CASSLARPAGTQYF
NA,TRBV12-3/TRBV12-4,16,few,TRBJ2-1,TGTGCCAGCAGTTTATCTAGCGCAATCTCCTACAATGAGCAGTTCTTC,CASSLSSAISYNEQFF
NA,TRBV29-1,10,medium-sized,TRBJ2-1,TGCAGCGTTCGGGGGAATGAGCAGTTCTTC,CSVRGNEQFF
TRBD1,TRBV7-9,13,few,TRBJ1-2,TGTGCCAGCAGACCGGGACAGAGGGCTGGCTACACCTTC,CASRPGQRAGYTF
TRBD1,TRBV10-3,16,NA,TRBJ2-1,TGTGCCATCAGTGAGTGGGACAGGGGGGTCTACAATGAGCAGTTCTTC,CAISEWDRGVYNEQFF
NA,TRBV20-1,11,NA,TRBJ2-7,TGCAGTGCTAGGACAGAGTACGAGCAGTACTTC,CSARTEYEQYF
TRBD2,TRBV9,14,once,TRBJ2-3,TGTGCCAGCAAACCCTTAGCGGGTGCAGATACGCAGTATTTT,CASKPLAGADTQYF
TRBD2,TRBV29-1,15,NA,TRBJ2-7,TGCAGCGTTGAACTAGCGGGGGTTGCGACCTACGAGCAGTACTTC,CSVELAGVATYEQYF
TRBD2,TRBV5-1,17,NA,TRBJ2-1,TGCGCCAGCAGCTTGGCAACTAGCGGGGTCTATTACAATGAGCAGTTCTTC,CASSLATSGVYYNEQFF
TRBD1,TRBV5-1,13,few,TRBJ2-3,TGCGCCAGCAGCCCCTTAAACAGGGGAGCGCAGTATTTT,CASSPLNRGAQYF
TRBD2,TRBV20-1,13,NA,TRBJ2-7,TGCAGTGCTAGAGCCCTAGCGGGCTACGAGCAGTACTTC,CSARALAGYEQYF
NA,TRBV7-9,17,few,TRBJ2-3,TGTGCCAGCAGCGACGCCGGTGGTTCGGGGTTTGCAGATACGCAGTATTTT,CASSDAGGSGFADTQYF
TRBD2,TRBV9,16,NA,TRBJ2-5,TGTGCCAGCAGCGTAGGACTAGCGGGAGTCTATGAGACCCAGTACTTC,CASSVGLAGVYETQYF
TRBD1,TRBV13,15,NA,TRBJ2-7,TGTGCCAGCAGCTTAGCCGGGACAGGGGACTACGAGCAGTACTTC,CASSLAGTGDYEQYF
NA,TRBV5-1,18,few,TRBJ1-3,TGCGCCAGCAGCTTGAACGGGGAAATCAGTCTGCGTCGAAACACCATATATTTT,CASSLNGEISLRRNTIYF
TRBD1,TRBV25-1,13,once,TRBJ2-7,TGTGCCAGCAGAGGGACAGGGGCGACCGAGCAGTACTTC,CASRGTGATEQYF
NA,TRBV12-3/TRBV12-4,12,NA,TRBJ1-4,TGTGCCAGCAGACCGGGAGGTCTAAAACTGTTTTTT,CASRPGGLKLFF
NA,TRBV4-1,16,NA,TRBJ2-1,TGCGCCAGCAGCCAAGTTTTCACCGGGACTCACAATGAGCAGTTCTTC,CASSQVFTGTHNEQFF